The next 9 T cell receptor beta chains were all read from a single sample in a study of blood T cell repertoires in COVID-19. Data came from immunoSEQ multiplex PCR; TCRdb stores just in-frame clones and leaves some out. The sample records around 75,000 clones, 85% to 90% being singletons. Source material: peripheral blood. The receptors were sampled from a human donor in a cohort sampled during active COVID-19.

The chain employs TRBV5-1 and TRBJ1-2, with 9 bases matching TRBD1. In germline, CDR1 is SGHRS, CDR2 YFSETQ. The length of the CDR3 is 14 residues. The ends lost 4 bases at V and 4 bases at J; junction bases unmatched: 5. CDR3 sequence (DNA): TGCGCCAGCAGCGCCGGGACAGGGTCCTATGGCTACACCTTC. Translation gives CASSAGTGSYGYTF.

The rearrangement joins TRBV2 to TRBJ2-3, with 8 bases fitting TRBD1. The trim removed 6 bases at V and 6 bases at J, leaving 14 bases unmatched. In germline, CDR1 is SNHLY, CDR2 FYNNEI. The CDR3 loop spans 16 amino acids. Here the CDR3 DNA reads TGTGCCAGCAGGACCGGGACAGGCGCTTCTCGGGATACGCAGTATTTT. Its translation is CASRTGTGASRDTQYF.

This clone was detected only once. CDR3 sequence reads: CASSLQGGTGKETQYF. CDR3 coding DNA: TGTGCCAGCAGCTTGCAGGGTGGAACAGGGAAAGAGACCCAGTACTTC. This chain links TRBV7-9 with TRBJ2-5; TRBD1 might be the D (6 bases). The CDR3 runs 16 residues. V was pared by 3 bases and J by 3 bases, with 17 bases between. CDR1 SEHNR and CDR2 FQNEAQ come from the germline V gene (reference sequence). The variable domain in full, completed from reference TRBV7-9 and TRBJ2-5, reads DTGVSQNPRHKITKRGQNVTFRCDPISEHNRLYWYRQTLGQGPEFLTYFQNEAQLEKSRLLSDRFSAERPKGSFSTLEIQRTEQGDSAMYLCASSLQGGTGKETQYFGPGTRLLVL.

The rearrangement joins TRBV18 to TRBJ2-5; TRBD1 aligns across 7 bases. The ends lost 4 bases at V and 4 bases at J; junction bases unmatched: 9. CDR3 length equals 15 residues. Germline assignment: CDR1 KGHSH and CDR2 LQKENI. As DNA, the CDR3 is TGTGCCAGCTCACTACTAATTGACAGGGCAGAGACCCAGTACTTC. Translation gives CASSLLIDRAETQYF.

This rearrangement joins TRBV6-5 to TRBJ2-7, with D possibly being TRBD1 (5 bases). CDR3 length: 13 amino acids. V lost 5 bases and J lost 0, with 8 bases in between. From germline, CDR1 is MNHEY and CDR2 SVGAGI. The chain's CDR3 is CASSTTASYEQYF. The CDR3 region has the DNA TGTGCCAGCAGTACGACAGCCTCCTACGAGCAGTACTTC.

The V call is TRBV9, the J call TRBJ2-7, with TRBD1 matching over 11 bases. V lost 3 bases to trimming and J lost 4 bases; unmatched junction nucleotides: 6. The CDR3 runs to 15 residues. The germline V gene encodes CDR1 SGDLS and CDR2 YYNGEE. In nucleotides, the CDR3 is TGTGCCAGCAGCGCGAGGACAGGGGGCAAGTACGAGCAGTACTTC. Translation gives CASSARTGGKYEQYF.

This clone is medium-sized (0.01 to 0.1%) by share. The chain employs TRBV28 and TRBJ2-3; D might be TRBD2 (5 bases). Trimming took off 7 bases at V and 2 bases at J, with 13 bases between the two ends. The CDR3 loop spans 14 amino acids. Germline V CDR1 and CDR2: MDHEN, SYDVKM. The DNA of the CDR3 is TGTGCCAGCATGCCTCAGGACTTCACAGATACGCAGTATTTT. As protein: CASMPQDFTDTQYF.

In its sample, this clone was seen a few times. This chain links TRBV28 with TRBJ2-7, with 9 bases fitting TRBD2. Losses at the gene ends were 5 bases for V and 3 bases for J; bases not matched to a gene: 2. Per the germline V gene, CDR1 is MDHEN and CDR2 is SYDVKM. This CDR3 region has 13 residues. The CDR3 coding sequence is TGTGCCAGCAGTGATAGCGGGAGCTACGAGCAGTACTTC. Translating gives CASSDSGSYEQYF.

The chain carries TRBV30 and TRBJ2-1; TRBD2 aligns across 9 bases. The CDR3 loop spans 15 amino acids. Germline V CDR1 and CDR2: GTSNPN, SVGIG (reference sequence). The ends lost 3 bases at V and 2 bases at J; junction bases unmatched: 5. Here the CDR3 DNA reads TGTGCCTGGAGGGGTCTAGCGGGACCCTACAATGAGCAGTTCTTC. It specifies CAWRGLAGPYNEQFF.